This is a list of T cell receptor beta chains from one sample in a study of cytomegalovirus exposure and HLA in healthy donors. Some clones are missing from TCRdb's copy, which holds only in-frame ones; the method was immunoSEQ multiplex PCR. The table lists 200,000 or so clones, roughly 84% of them singletons, with approximately 7% in the top ten. Material: PBMCs. The receptors here all came from a man aged 18 to 35 in good health and CMV-seropositive. The CDR3 runs from the conserved cysteine through the conserved F or W. A D gene is named only where the DNA matches it firmly. Size values are once, few and many counts, or a class for expanded clones, and some rows have none.

cdr3_aa: CASSLQGNYGYTF
cdr3_nt: TGTGCCAGCAGTCTACAGGGGAACTATGGCTACACCTTC
clone_size: NA
j_call: TRBJ1-2
d_call: TRBD1
v_call: TRBV28

cdr3_aa: CASSRTKLTGELFF
cdr3_nt: TGTGCCAGCAGCCGGACTAAACTCACCGGGGAGCTGTTTTTT
clone_size: NA
j_call: TRBJ2-2
d_call: NA
v_call: TRBV28

cdr3_aa: CASSFAGSTEAFF
cdr3_nt: TGTGCCAGCAGCTTCGCGGGGAGCACTGAAGCTTTCTTT
clone_size: NA
j_call: TRBJ1-1
d_call: NA
v_call: TRBV7-3

cdr3_aa: CASSYDGEQETQYF
cdr3_nt: TGTGCCAGCAGCTACGACGGAGAACAAGAGACCCAGTACTTC
clone_size: NA
j_call: TRBJ2-5
d_call: NA
v_call: TRBV27

cdr3_aa: CASSPDRGWLYGYTF
cdr3_nt: TGTGCCAGCAGCCCTGACAGGGGGTGGCTATATGGCTACACCTTC
clone_size: NA
j_call: TRBJ1-2
d_call: TRBD1
v_call: TRBV7-2

cdr3_aa: CASSEPQGTVEKLFF
cdr3_nt: TGTGCCAGCAGTGAACCGCAGGGGACGGTCGAAAAACTGTTTTTT
clone_size: NA
j_call: TRBJ1-4
d_call: NA
v_call: TRBV7-2

cdr3_aa: CASSPGQAPGYGYTF
cdr3_nt: TGTGCCAGCAGCCCCGGACAGGCCCCGGGCTATGGCTACACCTTC
clone_size: NA
j_call: TRBJ1-2
d_call: TRBD1
v_call: TRBV7-2

cdr3_aa: CASRGEGVNGGYTF
cdr3_nt: TGTGCCAGCAGGGGGGAGGGGGTGAACGGTGGCTACACCTTC
clone_size: NA
j_call: TRBJ1-2
d_call: NA
v_call: TRBV28

cdr3_aa: CASSFGQLVPEAFF
cdr3_nt: TGCGCCAGCAGTTTCGGACAGTTGGTCCCTGAAGCTTTCTTT
clone_size: NA
j_call: TRBJ1-1
d_call: NA
v_call: TRBV5-1

cdr3_aa: CASSYRAGEPDTQYF
cdr3_nt: TGCGCCAGCAGCTATAGAGCGGGAGAACCAGATACGCAGTATTTT
clone_size: NA
j_call: TRBJ2-3
d_call: TRBD2
v_call: TRBV4-3

cdr3_aa: CASSQAPRNSGNTIYF
cdr3_nt: TGCGCCAGCAGCCAAGCTCCCAGAAACTCTGGAAACACCATATATTTT
clone_size: NA
j_call: TRBJ1-3
d_call: NA
v_call: TRBV4-3

cdr3_aa: CASSFTRTVEAFF
cdr3_nt: TGTGCCAGCAGCTTCACCCGGACAGTTGAAGCTTTCTTT
clone_size: NA
j_call: TRBJ1-1
d_call: NA
v_call: TRBV7-9

cdr3_aa: CASTPGRDTGELFF
cdr3_nt: TGTGCCAGCACCCCCGGGAGGGACACCGGGGAGCTGTTTTTT
clone_size: few
j_call: TRBJ2-2
d_call: TRBD2
v_call: TRBV28

cdr3_aa: CASRADSDGQPQHF
cdr3_nt: TGTGCCAGCAGAGCCGACAGCGACGGGCAGCCCCAGCATTTT
clone_size: few
j_call: TRBJ1-5
d_call: NA
v_call: TRBV2

cdr3_aa: CASSPGQGPWDTQYF
cdr3_nt: TGTGCCAGCTCACCCGGACAGGGTCCGTGGGATACGCAGTATTTT
clone_size: NA
j_call: TRBJ2-3
d_call: TRBD1
v_call: TRBV18

cdr3_aa: CAGRVPGLASEQYF
cdr3_nt: TGTGCCGGGAGAGTTCCGGGACTAGCATCCGAGCAGTACTTC
clone_size: NA
j_call: TRBJ2-7
d_call: TRBD2
v_call: TRBV30

cdr3_aa: CASSLTSGISYEQYF
cdr3_nt: TGTGCCAGCAGCTTAACTAGCGGGATATCGTACGAGCAGTACTTC
clone_size: NA
j_call: TRBJ2-7
d_call: TRBD2
v_call: TRBV7-8

cdr3_aa: CASSLRGTSGSADEQFF
cdr3_nt: TGTGCCAGCAGCTTACGGGGGACTAGCGGGAGTGCAGATGAGCAGTTCTTC
clone_size: NA
j_call: TRBJ2-1
d_call: TRBD2
v_call: TRBV13

cdr3_aa: CASSLSGQPQHF
cdr3_nt: TGTGCCAGCAGCTTGTCAGGTCAGCCCCAGCATTTT
clone_size: NA
j_call: TRBJ1-5
d_call: NA
v_call: TRBV5-8

cdr3_aa: CAWRRGGRQETQYF
cdr3_nt: TGTGCCTGGAGAAGGGGGGGAAGGCAAGAGACCCAGTACTTC
clone_size: NA
j_call: TRBJ2-5
d_call: NA
v_call: TRBV30

cdr3_aa: CASSLERGSYEQYF
cdr3_nt: TGCGCCAGCAGCTTGGAACGGGGGTCCTACGAGCAGTACTTC
clone_size: few
j_call: TRBJ2-7
d_call: NA
v_call: TRBV5-1

cdr3_aa: CASSLAGTGDLYEQYF
cdr3_nt: TGTGCCAGCAGCTTGGCTGGTACAGGGGACTTGTACGAGCAGTACTTC
clone_size: NA
j_call: TRBJ2-7
d_call: NA
v_call: TRBV5-6

cdr3_aa: CAISEKEIADTQYF
cdr3_nt: TGTGCCATCAGTGAGAAGGAGATCGCAGATACGCAGTATTTT
clone_size: NA
j_call: TRBJ2-3
d_call: NA
v_call: TRBV10-3

cdr3_aa: CASSPWPGNTGELFF
cdr3_nt: TGCGCCAGCAGCCCGTGGCCAGGAAACACCGGGGAGCTGTTTTTT
clone_size: NA
j_call: TRBJ2-2
d_call: NA
v_call: TRBV5-1

cdr3_aa: CASSRQAGGFTGELFF
cdr3_nt: TGTGCCAGCAGCCGACAAGCGGGAGGGTTCACCGGGGAGCTGTTTTTT
clone_size: NA
j_call: TRBJ2-2
d_call: TRBD2
v_call: TRBV27

cdr3_aa: CASSVTGKRDTEAFF
cdr3_nt: TGTGCCAGCAGCGTTACAGGGAAGAGAGACACTGAAGCTTTCTTT
clone_size: NA
j_call: TRBJ1-1
d_call: NA
v_call: TRBV9

cdr3_aa: CASSPREGPDTQYF
cdr3_nt: TGCGCCAGCAGCCCCCGGGAAGGGCCGGATACGCAGTATTTT
clone_size: NA
j_call: TRBJ2-3
d_call: NA
v_call: TRBV4-3

cdr3_aa: CAILRDRGTDTIYF
cdr3_nt: TGTGCCATCCTTAGGGACAGGGGAACGGACACCATATATTTT
clone_size: NA
j_call: TRBJ1-3
d_call: TRBD1
v_call: TRBV10-3

cdr3_aa: CAWSVRSGAGELFF
cdr3_nt: TGTGCCTGGAGTGTACGATCCGGGGCCGGGGAGCTGTTTTTT
clone_size: once
j_call: TRBJ2-2
d_call: NA
v_call: TRBV30

cdr3_aa: CASSSWFEREVDEQFF
cdr3_nt: TGTGCCAGCAGCTCCTGGTTCGAGCGGGAGGTGGATGAGCAGTTCTTC
clone_size: NA
j_call: TRBJ2-1
d_call: TRBD2
v_call: TRBV7-8

cdr3_aa: CATSSRAGAADEQFF
cdr3_nt: TGTGCCACCAGCAGTCGAGCGGGAGCCGCCGATGAGCAGTTCTTC
clone_size: NA
j_call: TRBJ2-1
d_call: TRBD2
v_call: TRBV15

cdr3_aa: CASSLAGSTDTQYF
cdr3_nt: TGTGCCAGCAGTTTGGCAGGGAGCACAGATACGCAGTATTTT
clone_size: NA
j_call: TRBJ2-3
d_call: NA
v_call: TRBV28

cdr3_aa: CASSVAGKDQPQHF
cdr3_nt: TGTGCCAGCAGCGTAGCCGGGAAGGACCAGCCCCAGCATTTT
clone_size: NA
j_call: TRBJ1-5
d_call: NA
v_call: TRBV9

cdr3_aa: CASSPGQGKSDIQYF
cdr3_nt: TGTGCCAGCTCACCGGGACAGGGCAAATCGGACATTCAGTACTTC
clone_size: NA
j_call: TRBJ2-4
d_call: TRBD1
v_call: TRBV18

cdr3_aa: CASSAGRNDNYGYTF
cdr3_nt: TGCGCCAGCAGCGCTGGCAGGAACGATAACTATGGCTACACCTTC
clone_size: once
j_call: TRBJ1-2
d_call: NA
v_call: TRBV5-1

cdr3_aa: CASSLRGGQGRPYKQETQYF
cdr3_nt: TGTGCCAGCAGCCTTCGCGGCGGACAGGGTAGACCCTACAAACAAGAGACCCAGTACTTC
clone_size: NA
j_call: TRBJ2-5
d_call: NA
v_call: TRBV21-1

cdr3_aa: CASTKEASGRPEQYF
cdr3_nt: TGTGCCAGCACCAAGGAGGCTAGCGGGAGACCCGAGCAGTACTTC
clone_size: NA
j_call: TRBJ2-7
d_call: TRBD2
v_call: TRBV7-6

cdr3_aa: CASSRVPSDYEQYF
cdr3_nt: TGCGCCAGCAGCCGAGTTCCTAGCGACTACGAGCAGTACTTC
clone_size: NA
j_call: TRBJ2-7
d_call: NA
v_call: TRBV4-3

cdr3_aa: CASRGTGSGEAFF
cdr3_nt: TGTGCCAGCAGGGGGACAGGGTCGGGTGAAGCTTTCTTT
clone_size: NA
j_call: TRBJ1-1
d_call: TRBD1
v_call: TRBV6-5

cdr3_aa: CARSSRTGGGNQPQHF
cdr3_nt: TGTGCCAGAAGCTCACGGACAGGGGGAGGCAATCAGCCCCAGCATTTT
clone_size: NA
j_call: TRBJ1-5
d_call: TRBD1
v_call: TRBV5-3

cdr3_aa: CATSRDLTSGRNEQFF
cdr3_nt: TGTGCCACCAGCAGAGATCTGACTAGCGGACGGAATGAGCAGTTCTTC
clone_size: NA
j_call: TRBJ2-1
d_call: TRBD2
v_call: TRBV15

cdr3_aa: CASSFGTVSYEQYF
cdr3_nt: TGTGCCAGCAGTTTTGGGACAGTAAGCTACGAGCAGTACTTC
clone_size: NA
j_call: TRBJ2-7
d_call: TRBD1
v_call: TRBV28

cdr3_aa: CASSQLRTSRDYEQYF
cdr3_nt: TGCGCCAGCAGCCAACTCAGGACTAGCCGTGATTACGAGCAGTACTTC
clone_size: NA
j_call: TRBJ2-7
d_call: TRBD2
v_call: TRBV4-1

cdr3_aa: CATRGDSSTYEQYF
cdr3_nt: TGTGCCACCAGAGGGGATTCGAGTACCTACGAGCAGTACTTC
clone_size: NA
j_call: TRBJ2-7
d_call: NA
v_call: TRBV28

cdr3_aa: CASTPGQALGEQYF
cdr3_nt: TGTGCCAGCACCCCCGGACAGGCTCTTGGGGAGCAGTACTTC
clone_size: NA
j_call: TRBJ2-7
d_call: TRBD1
v_call: TRBV7-9

cdr3_aa: CAWSGQGLQPQHF
cdr3_nt: TGTGCCTGGAGCGGACAGGGCCTCCAGCCCCAGCATTTT
clone_size: few
j_call: TRBJ1-5
d_call: TRBD1
v_call: TRBV30

cdr3_aa: CAWSALPGTQLF
cdr3_nt: TGTGCCTGGAGTGCCCTACCCGGGACACAACTTTTT
clone_size: few
j_call: TRBJ2-2
d_call: NA
v_call: TRBV30

cdr3_aa: CASSRHQRLSYNEQFF
cdr3_nt: TGTGCCAGCAGCCGTCACCAGCGACTCTCCTACAATGAGCAGTTCTTC
clone_size: NA
j_call: TRBJ2-1
d_call: NA
v_call: TRBV7-2

cdr3_aa: CASSATGDSQETQYF
cdr3_nt: TGTGCCAGCAGCGCCACGGGGGACAGCCAAGAGACCCAGTACTTC
clone_size: NA
j_call: TRBJ2-5
d_call: NA
v_call: TRBV7-8

cdr3_aa: CASSASGGPRVGGELFF
cdr3_nt: TGTGCCAGCAGCGCCTCAGGGGGGCCTCGAGTGGGAGGGGAGCTGTTTTTT
clone_size: once
j_call: TRBJ2-2
d_call: NA
v_call: TRBV9

cdr3_aa: CASSPRQVVYEQYF
cdr3_nt: TGTGCCAGCAGCCCCAGACAGGTTGTCTACGAGCAGTACTTC
clone_size: NA
j_call: TRBJ2-7
d_call: NA
v_call: TRBV11-2

cdr3_aa: CASSSGLAGVYEQYF
cdr3_nt: TGTGCCAGCAGCTCTGGACTAGCGGGCGTCTACGAGCAGTACTTC
clone_size: NA
j_call: TRBJ2-7
d_call: TRBD2
v_call: TRBV5-4

cdr3_aa: CAWSGEGAGDIQYF
cdr3_nt: TGTGCCTGGAGTGGCGAGGGGGCCGGGGACATTCAGTACTTC
clone_size: NA
j_call: TRBJ2-4
d_call: TRBD1
v_call: TRBV30

cdr3_aa: CASSVVGTYGYTF
cdr3_nt: TGTGCCAGCAGCGTAGTCGGTACCTATGGCTACACCTTC
clone_size: NA
j_call: TRBJ1-2
d_call: NA
v_call: TRBV9

cdr3_aa: CSVEDMGQGRYGYTF
cdr3_nt: TGCAGCGTTGAAGATATGGGACAGGGGAGGTATGGCTACACCTTC
clone_size: few
j_call: TRBJ1-2
d_call: TRBD1
v_call: TRBV29-1

cdr3_aa: CASSLSAGGMAEAFF
cdr3_nt: TGTGCCAGCAGTTTATCCGCAGGGGGAATGGCTGAAGCTTTCTTT
clone_size: NA
j_call: TRBJ1-1
d_call: TRBD1
v_call: TRBV27

cdr3_aa: CASSTPWESGNTIYF
cdr3_nt: TGTGCCAGCAGCACCCCCTGGGAGTCTGGAAACACCATATATTTT
clone_size: NA
j_call: TRBJ1-3
d_call: NA
v_call: TRBV7-9

cdr3_aa: CASSYSGSDTGELFF
cdr3_nt: TGTGCCAGCAGTTACTCCGGGTCGGACACCGGGGAGCTGTTTTTT
clone_size: NA
j_call: TRBJ2-2
d_call: NA
v_call: TRBV6-5

cdr3_aa: CASSLGTLGTPYTGELFF
cdr3_nt: TGTGCCAGCAGCTTAGGCACGTTGGGGACTCCCTACACCGGGGAGCTGTTTTTT
clone_size: NA
j_call: TRBJ2-2
d_call: NA
v_call: TRBV11-3

cdr3_aa: CASSRDRGYEQYF
cdr3_nt: TGTGCCAGCAGCCGGGACAGGGGCTACGAGCAGTACTTC
clone_size: NA
j_call: TRBJ2-7
d_call: TRBD1
v_call: TRBV5-4